This T cell receptor (beta chain) emerged from a study of blood T cell repertoires in COVID-19. Study-wide context: COVID-19 samples, acute and convalescent, were from the United States, Italy and Spain. Nucleic acid was either cDNA or gDNA, and it came from T cells, B-cell-depleted T cells, or PBMCs.

Per the original methods: Scientists estimated how many nucleated cells there were by amplifying reference gene primers. Some clones are missing from TCRdb's copy, which holds only in-frame ones; the method was immunoSEQ multiplex PCR. From that table come the V and J calls and clone size; the DNA was used to work out D and trimming. The table shows some 200,000 clones, with approximately 90% occurring only once. This CDR3 is built from 13 residues. Trimming removed 4 bases at V and 1 base at J, with 7 bases between. Germline V CDR1 and CDR2: SGHNT, YYREEE (reference sequence). This receptor was identified in a woman aged 18-30 years who had recovered from COVID-19. Sequencing used peripheral blood. This sequence joins TRBV5-4 and TRBJ2-3; D remains ambiguous. Here the CDR3 DNA reads TGTGCCAGCAGCATAACTGGCACAGATACGCAGTATTTT. Translation gives CASSITGTDTQYF. The full variable domain, rest sourced from reference TRBV5-4 and TRBJ2-3, is ETGVTQSPTHLIKTRGQQVTLRCSSQSGHNTVSWYQQALGQGPQFIFQYYREEENGRGNFPPRFSGLQFPNYSSELNVNALELDDSALYLCASSITGTDTQYFGPGTRLTVL.